These 26 T cell receptor beta chains came from one sample sequenced in a study of read filtering for tumor transcriptome and immune sequencing. This library used about 400 ng RNA and molecular barcoded adaptors spanning alpha/delta and beta/gamma chains. TCRdb re-called the reads through MiXCR, storing one row per CDR3 protein. The sample carries approximately 37,000 distinct CDR3 sequences, 14% recorded once. Input material: a population of CD138-negative cells sorted from bone marrow. These receptors were obtained from a donor over 35 with multiple myeloma.

The genes are TRBV7-9 and TRBJ2-3; 8 nucleotides match TRBD1. The CDR3 is 16 residues long. The V gene's germline CDR1 is SEHNR and CDR2 FQNEAQ (reference sequence). The V gene end was trimmed by 5 bases and the J gene end by 2 bases; junction bases not matched to a gene: 9. The CDR3 coding sequence is TGTGCCAGCAGCGCGCAGGCAGGGGGCAACACAGATACGCAGTATTTT. This translates into CASSAQAGGNTDTQYF. Supplemented by reference TRBV7-9 and TRBJ2-3, the full variable domain reads DTGVSQNPRHKITKRGQNVTFRCDPISEHNRLYWYRQTLGQGPEFLTYFQNEAQLEKSRLLSDRFSAERPKGSFSTLEIQRTEQGDSAMYLCASSAQAGGNTDTQYFGPGTRLTVL.

This clonotype was detected many times. The CDR3 nucleotides read TGTGCCTGGATGGGGACAGGGTCGAACACCGGGGAGCTGTTTTTT. This encodes CAWMGTGSNTGELFF. This chain uses TRBV30 with TRBJ2-2, with 9 bases that match TRBD1. This CDR3 is built from 15 residues. The V and J ends lost 4 bases and 0 bases, in that order; junction bases with no gene match: 3. CDR1 and CDR2 from the germline V gene are GTSNPN and SVGIG (reference sequence). Based on the CDR3 plus reference TRBV30 and TRBJ2-2, the full variable domain is SQTIHQWPATLVQPVGSPLSLECTVEGTSNPNLYWYRQAAGRGLQLLFYSVGIGQISSEVPQNLSASRPQDRQFILSSKKLLLSDSGFYLCAWMGTGSNTGELFFGEGSRLTVL.

This clonotype was observed at least ten times. The chain combines TRBV5-8 with TRBJ1-5; D not resolved. This CDR3 comprises 14 residues. The ends were cut back, 1 base at V and 4 bases at J, with 9 bases in the middle. Germline-derived CDR1 and CDR2 are SGHTS and YDEGEE. CDR3 sequence (DNA): TGTGCCAGCAGCTTGCGCGGCCGGAATCAGCCCCAGCATTTT. Translating it yields CASSLRGRNQPQHF.

This clonotype was seen more than once but under ten times. J is TRBJ2-7 and V is TRBV11-1, with 8 bases matching TRBD2. V trimming: 7 bases; J trimming: 2 bases; junction bases outside the gene matches: 10. The CDR3 is made up of 15 amino acids. CDR1 and CDR2 from the germline V gene are SGHAT and FQDESV (reference sequence). The CDR3 DNA follows: TGTGCCAGCAATAAACCCAGCGGGGGAACCTACGAGCAGTACTTC. This codes for CASNKPSGGTYEQYF.

This chain connects TRBV28 to TRBJ2-3, with 16 bases identical to TRBD2. J lost 7 bases, V lost 6 bases, and 10 bases had no gene match. CDR1 and CDR2 from the germline V gene are MDHEN and SYDVKM. The CDR3 runs 17 residues. The CDR3 sequence: CASRGTSGGADVNTQYF. The DNA of the CDR3 is TGTGCCAGCAGAGGGACTAGCGGGGGGGCCGATGTGAATACGCAGTATTTT.

CDR3 in amino acids: CASSSQKNTEAFF. DNA of the CDR3: TGTGCCAGCAGTTCACAAAAGAACACTGAAGCTTTCTTT. The chain uses TRBV12-3 or TRBV12-4 and TRBJ1-1, with D hard to call. This CDR3 comprises 13 residues. Trimming took off 4 bases at V and 1 base at J, with 7 bases between the two ends.

This clonotype has at least ten counts. The chain employs TRBV2 and TRBJ2-3; possible D gene TRBD2, 5 bases. The germline gives CDR1 SNHLY, CDR2 FYNNEI. CDR3 length: 12 amino acids. The CDR3 DNA reads as TGTGCTATAGCACCCACGGGGGATACGCAGTATTTT. It translates to CAIAPTGDTQYF. Filled out from reference TRBV2 and TRBJ2-3, the complete variable domain reads EPEVTQTPSHQVTQMGQEVILRCVPISNHLYFYWYRQILGQKVEFLVSFYNNEISEKSEIFDDQFSVERPDGSNFTLKIRSTKLEDSAMYFCAIAPTGDTQYFGPGTRLTVL.

The V gene is TRBV28, the J gene TRBJ1-2; a possible D gene is TRBD1 (5 bases). Trimming stripped 6 bases from V and 5 bases from J, with 16 bases between. CDR3 length: 14 residues. Germline assignment: CDR1 MDHEN and CDR2 SYDVKM. DNA for the CDR3: TGTGCCAGCAGCTCCGGGACGGCCAGTTATGGCTACACCTTC. Translation gives CASSSGTASYGYTF.

In its sample, this clonotype was seen many times. The gene calls are TRBV3-1 and TRBJ2-2, with 9 bases aligning to TRBD2. Per germline, CDR1 LGHDT and CDR2 YNNKEL (reference sequence). With V trimmed by 4 bases and J by 5 bases, 5 bases remained unmatched. CDR3 length: 15 residues. The CDR3 nucleotides read TGTGCCAGCAGCCTGCGGGGGGGCGATACCGGGGAGCTGTTTTTT. Amino acids: CASSLRGGDTGELFF.

Ten or more counts support this clonotype. V is TRBV24-1 and J is TRBJ1-3; D not certain. Germline V CDR1 and CDR2: KGHDR, SFDVKD. This CDR3 spans 13 amino acids. Trimming took 3 bases from V and 7 from J, leaving 9 bases between them. CDR3 coding DNA: TGTGCCACCAGTGATCCCCTCGGGAACACCATATATTTT. Its translation is CATSDPLGNTIYF.

The sample holds many counts of this clonotype. The J gene is TRBJ2-3, the V gene TRBV29-1; no clear D. CDR3 size: 12 residues. Germline V gene lookup returns CDR1 SQVTM and CDR2 ANQGSEA. Trimming shortened V by 7 bases and J by 2 bases, and 10 bases separated the two germline ends. The DNA of the CDR3 is TGCAGCGGAACCGTCATCACAGATACGCAGTATTTT. Amino acid sequence: CSGTVITDTQYF.

This clonotype is judged medium-sized (0.01 to 0.1%). The chain has TRBV20-1 and TRBJ2-1, with a possible D match to TRBD2 (5 bases). The CDR3 contains 14 residues. Trimming took off 4 bases at V and 3 bases at J, with 13 bases between the two ends. CDR1 is DFQATT, CDR2 SNEGSKA, per germline (reference sequence). This CDR3 is CSAKNSGGYNEQFF. The CDR3 DNA sequence: TGCAGTGCTAAAAACTCAGGAGGCTACAATGAGCAGTTCTTC.

In this sample, this clonotype turned up many times. The rearrangement joins TRBV29-1 to TRBJ1-1; the match to TRBD1 covers 9 bases. The CDR3 consists of 14 residues. V was clipped by 6 bases and J by 10 bases; unmatched bases: 15. Germline V gene lookup returns CDR1 SQVTM and CDR2 ANQGSEA. The DNA for the CDR3 is TGCAGCGTCGCGGACAGGGGATTATTGAGCGTAGCTTTCTTT. Translation: CSVADRGLLSVAFF.

The chain recombines TRBV5-1 with TRBJ1-5; D ambiguous. CDR1 and CDR2 from the germline V gene are SGHRS and YFSETQ. V lost 3 bases and J lost 7, with 11 bases in between. This CDR3 has 13 residues. The CDR3 here is CASSSLPEQPQHF. The CDR3 DNA follows: TGCGCCAGCAGCTCCCTTCCTGAGCAGCCCCAGCATTTT.

This clonotype was detected ten times or more. This chain links TRBV29-1 with TRBJ2-7; D is ambiguous. There are 11 residues in the CDR3. CDR1 is SQVTM and CDR2 is ANQGSEA in the germline V gene. V lost 2 bases and J lost 2, with 4 bases in between. CDR3 sequence (DNA): TGCAGCGTTGAACGCGCCTACGAGCAGTACTTC. It translates to CSVERAYEQYF.

This clonotype was seen repeatedly, ten times or more. The chain carries TRBV5-1 and TRBJ1-1; no firm D call. CDR3 length: 14 residues. Germline V lookup: CDR1 SGHRS, CDR2 YFSETQ. The V end lost 2 bases, the J end lost 3 bases, and 11 bases lay between the germline ends. CDR3 bases: TGCGCCAGCAGCTTAACCCCCTCCGACACTGAAGCTTTCTTT. Protein: CASSLTPSDTEAFF.

Details on this clonotype: A much larger clone lies one base from this, so it may be a read error. The CDR3 does not close with the conserved phenylalanine or tryptophan, likely indicating a read error. J is TRBJ2-7 and V is TRBV11-2; TRBD2 agrees at 14 bases. Germline loops: CDR1 SGHAT, CDR2 FQNNGV. The CDR3 totals 15 residues. Losses at the gene ends were 5 bases for V and 7 bases for J; bases not matched to a gene: 7. The CDR3 loop reads CASSHPGTSGGEQYL. The CDR3 DNA reads as TGTGCCAGCAGCCACCCCGGGACTAGCGGGGGTGAGCAGTACCTC.

This clonotype was recorded many times. This chain uses TRBV5-5 with TRBJ2-3, with D possibly matching TRBD1 (6 bases). Trimming stripped 7 bases from V and 6 bases from J, with 21 bases between. The CDR3 runs to 15 residues. CDR1 is SGHKS and CDR2 is YYEKEE in the germline V gene (reference sequence). The CDR3 DNA sequence: TGTGCCAGCTCAAGAGGGGGAGCCCCTGGGGATACGCAGTATTTT. Translated: CASSRGGAPGDTQYF. Together with reference TRBV5-5 and TRBJ2-3, the CDR3 gives the full variable domain: DAGVTQSPTHLIKTRGQQVTLRCSPISGHKSVSWYQQVLGQGPQFIFQYYEKEERGRGNFPDRFSARQFPNYSSELNVNALLLGDSALYLCASSRGGAPGDTQYFGPGTRLTVL.

This clonotype showed up many times. The V call is TRBV7-3, the J call TRBJ1-1, with D possibly being TRBD1 (6 bases). The CDR3 contains 12 residues. Between the trimmed V and J ends, which lost 0 bases and 8 bases, there was a span of 7 bases. Germline V gene data show CDR1 as SGHTA and CDR2 as FQGTGA. The CDR3 loop reads CASSLTGQEAFF. In nucleotides, the CDR3 is TGTGCCAGCAGCTTAACCGGACAGGAAGCTTTCTTT.

In the case of this clonotype: A much larger clone is a single base away; this may be a read error. The chain employs TRBV12-3 or TRBV12-4 and TRBJ2-7; 12 nucleotides align to TRBD1. CDR3 length equals 14 residues. In DNA, the CDR3 is TGTGCCAGCGGTCCGGGACAGGGGGCTCGGGAGCGGTACTTC. Translation gives CASGPGQGARERYF.

This clonotype was detected ten times or more. The chain couples TRBV20-1 to TRBJ1-4, with D possibly matching TRBD1 (5 bases). Germline V gives CDR1 DFQATT, CDR2 SNEGSKA (reference sequence). The CDR3 has 13 residues. Between the trimmed V and J ends, which lost 5 bases and 5 bases, there was a span of 12 bases. CDR3 in DNA: TGCAGTGCTCGGCGACAGACCAATGAAAAACTGTTTTTT. Translation gives CSARRQTNEKLFF.

This clonotype was counted ten times or more. The chain carries TRBV5-6 and TRBJ2-3; tentatively, D is TRBD1 or TRBD2 (5 bases each). This CDR3 is 13 amino acids long. V was trimmed by 0 bases and J by 6 bases, leaving 8 bases between them. Germline lookup yields CDR1 SGHDT and CDR2 YYEEEE. CDR3 protein: CASSLGDRDTQYF. CDR3 nucleotide sequence: TGTGCCAGCAGCTTGGGGGACCGCGATACGCAGTATTTT.

This clonotype was observed at least ten times. The V and J genes are TRBV11-2 and TRBJ2-1; 8 nucleotides match TRBD2. In germline, CDR1 is SGHAT, CDR2 FQNNGV. The CDR3 covers 16 residues. V trimming: 4 bases; J trimming: 0 bases; junction bases outside the gene matches: 5. CDR3 DNA: TGTGCCAGCAGCTCGAAGCGGGGGCCCTCCTACAATGAGCAGTTCTTC. Its translation: CASSSKRGPSYNEQFF.

At least ten counts were recorded for this clonotype. V usage is TRBV20-1 and J usage is TRBJ1-2; D call uncertain. V was pared by 3 bases and J by 4 bases, with 12 bases between. This CDR3 spans 13 amino acids. Germline CDR1 is DFQATT and CDR2 is SNEGSKA (reference sequence). The CDR3 loop reads CSASDSAGYGYTF. The CDR3 nucleotides are TGCAGTGCTAGTGACTCGGCAGGCTATGGCTACACCTTC.

This clonotype was detected ten times or more. The V gene is TRBV2, the J gene TRBJ2-1, with TRBD2 identical over 10 bases. CDR3 length: 18 residues. V lost 5 bases, J lost 7 bases, and 17 bases stayed unmatched. Germline V gives CDR1 SNHLY, CDR2 FYNNEI. The CDR3 DNA reads TGTGCCAGCAGTAAAAGACTAGCGGGCTACCTGCGGGAAAATGAGCAGTTCTTC. Protein product: CASSKRLAGYLRENEQFF.

This clonotype was seen ten or more times. The V gene is TRBV7-2, the J gene TRBJ2-7, with a possible D match to TRBD2 (7 bases). Trimming cost V 5 bases and J 4 bases, with 15 bases left between them. The CDR3 length is 14 residues. Germline CDR1 is SGHTA and CDR2 is FQGNSA. CDR3 protein: CASSLAGARYEQYF. CDR3 DNA sequence: TGTGCCAGCAGCCTGGCGGGGGCCCGGTACGAGCAGTACTTC.